The 26 T cell receptor beta chains in this list originate from one sample, sequenced in a study of blood T cells in healthy people across ages. With a J-beta primer mix and a sample-barcoded 5' primer, a second PCR ran roughly 7 to 11 cycles. TCRdb processed the 5' RACE reads anew with MiXCR; each CDR3 protein has one entry. The repertoire includes fewer than 900,000 distinct CDR3 sequences, over 45% of them detected once, and under 35% sits in the top ten. Sequencing was carried out using blood. The receptor source for this set is a woman aged 60-75 years in good health.

This clonotype was seen more than once but under ten times. The rearrangement uses TRBV29-1 and TRBJ2-6; tentative D call: TRBD1 (5 bases). The CDR3 length is 12 residues. Germline CDR1 reads SQVTM; CDR2 reads ANQGSEA. With 6 bases removed from V and 3 bases from J, the gap between germline ends came to 6 bases. CDR3 region: CSVTGGANVLTF. The CDR3 DNA follows: TGCAGCGTAACAGGTGGGGCCAACGTCCTGACTTTC.

A note on this clonotype: Just one base apart from a much larger clone, this may be a read error. The conserved phenylalanine or tryptophan normally closing the CDR3 is absent here, so this likely arose from a read error. This chain uses TRBV3-1 with TRBJ2-7; unclear D gene. From germline, CDR1 is LGHDT and CDR2 YNNKEL (reference sequence). Trimming took off 4 bases at V and 5 bases at J, with 12 bases between the two ends. The CDR3 covers 13 residues. CDR3 DNA sequence: TGTGCCAGCAGCCTTTCGAATGGAAACGAGCAGTACTAC. It yields the protein CASSLSNGNEQYY.

The V gene is TRBV11-2, the J gene TRBJ2-7, with 9 positions matching TRBD1. V was pared by 5 bases and J by 4 bases, with 6 bases of the junction left unmatched. The CDR3 is 14 amino acids. CDR1 is SGHAT and CDR2 is FQNNGV in the germline V gene. The CDR3 loop reads CASSPRTGEYEQYF. The CDR3 nucleotides are TGTGCCAGCAGCCCGAGGACAGGGGAGTACGAGCAGTACTTC.

The chain joins TRBV29-1 to TRBJ2-7; no reliable D call. Germline V CDR1 and CDR2: SQVTM, ANQGSEA. V was cut by 4 bases and J by 7 bases, with 14 bases left in between. This CDR3 is 12 amino acids long. This CDR3 is CSVVHTDNEQYF. The CDR3 DNA reads as TGCAGCGTTGTCCACACCGACAATGAGCAGTACTTC.

The V and J genes are TRBV4-3 and TRBJ2-5; D tentatively reads TRBD1 or TRBD2 (6 bases each). The better agreement between TRBJ2-7 and the DNA end casts doubt on the J call. Germline CDR1 and CDR2: LGHNA and YSLEER. The CDR3 contains 14 residues. CDR3 residues: CASSQDRGGLEQYF. Written as DNA, the CDR3 is TGCGCCAGCAGCCAAGATCGAGGGGGGCTCGAGCAGTACTTC.

This clonotype was detected only once. A much larger clonotype is one base distant, so this may be a read error. V usage is TRBV9 and J usage is TRBJ2-4; the D is unclear. The CDR3 is 14 amino acids. Looked up from germline, CDR1 is SGDLS and CDR2 is YYNGEE. The CDR3 nucleotides read TGTGCCAGCAGCGGTGCGGACGGTGGAAACGTTCAGTACTTC. It yields the protein CASSGADGGNVQYF.

The chain has TRBV6-1 and TRBJ2-2, with 8 bases matching TRBD2. The CDR3 extends over 15 amino acids. Trimming removed 0 bases from V and 7 bases from J; junction bases left unmatched: 4. From germline, CDR1 is MNHNS and CDR2 SASEGT. CDR3 sequence reads: CASSEAGRAIGELFF. The CDR3, as DNA: TGTGCCAGCAGTGAAGCCGGGAGGGCAATCGGGGAGCTGTTTTTT.

V gene TRBV5-1 combines with J gene TRBJ2-7; TRBD1 matches 7 bases. The germline CDR1 and CDR2 sequences are SGHRS and YFSETQ. V shed 4 bases and J 2 bases; nucleotides not matched to a gene: 6. The CDR3 loop spans 14 amino acids. This CDR3 is CASSRDSATYEQYF. The DNA for the CDR3 is TGCGCCAGCAGCCGGGACAGTGCAACCTACGAGCAGTACTTC.

This clonotype appeared a few times. The V gene is TRBV10-3, the J gene TRBJ2-1; 10 bases match TRBD2. Germline CDR1 reads ENHRY; CDR2 reads SYGVKD. The CDR3 is 15 amino acids. With 4 bases clipped from V and 6 bases from J, the junction kept 6 bases outside the gene matches. CDR3 nucleotides: TGTGCCATCAGTGGGGGGCTAGCGGGAGTCAATGAGCAGTTCTTC. It specifies CAISGGLAGVNEQFF.

In DNA form, the CDR3 reads TGTGCCAGCAGCCGGGAAGGGAGGAGGACTGAAGCTTTCTTT. Its protein product is CASSREGRRTEAFF. The V and J genes are TRBV5-8 and TRBJ1-1; D gene uncertain. Per germline, CDR1 SGHTS and CDR2 YDEGEE. With 4 bases removed from V and 5 bases from J, the gap between germline ends came to 15 bases. The CDR3 is made up of 14 amino acids.

The V call is TRBV21-1, the J call TRBJ2-1; TRBD1, the table's D call, was not compared with the DNA. TRBV21-1 is a documented pseudogene. CDR3 length: 15 amino acids. CDR3: CASQLGTKEGNEQFF. The CDR3 nucleotides read TGTGCCAGCCAACTAGGGACCAAAGAGGGCAATGAGCAGTTCTTC.

This clonotype has just a few counts. The chain uses TRBV11-2 and TRBJ2-7; possibly TRBD1 or TRBD2 for D (5 bases each). CDR3 length: 15 residues. Trimming pared 0 bases from V and 2 bases from J, leaving 11 bases between. Germline V gives CDR1 SGHAT, CDR2 FQNNGV. CDR3 coding DNA: TGTGCCAGCAGCTTAGAAAGAGGGGCTCCCTACGAGCAGTACTTC. It specifies CASSLERGAPYEQYF.

The chain joins TRBV7-3 to TRBJ2-1, with a possible D match to TRBD1 (5 bases). Trimming took 1 base from V and 10 from J, leaving 11 bases between them. The germline CDR1 and CDR2 sequences are SGHTA and FQGTGA. CDR3 length: 13 amino acids. CDR3 amino acids: CASSLNLAGEQFF. As DNA, the CDR3 is TGTGCCAGCAGCTTAAATCTGGCAGGGGAGCAGTTCTTC.

V is TRBV6-2 or TRBV6-3 and J is TRBJ1-2, with TRBD1 matching 8 bases. Germline CDR1 MNHEY, CDR2 SVGEGT. V shed 7 bases and J 4 bases; nucleotides not matched to a gene: 11. This CDR3 has 15 amino acids. The CDR3 coding sequence is TGTGCCAGCAAGGATCAGGGGGCGCGGGTCTATGGCTACACCTTC. It yields the protein CASKDQGARVYGYTF.

In this sample, this clonotype turned up a few times. The CDR3 DNA reads as TGCAGTGCCCAACCCCAAAGCATTGGGCAGTTCTTC. The encoded protein is CSAQPQSIGQFF. The chain is built from TRBV20-1 and TRBJ2-1; no definite D call. V was shortened by 6 bases and J by 12 bases, with 18 bases between the two germline ends. Germline CDR1 and CDR2: DFQATT and SNEGSKA (reference sequence). The CDR3 consists of 12 residues.

Comments on this clonotype: A single base separates this from a much larger clone, so it may be a read error. The chain couples TRBV10-3 to TRBJ2-7; D ambiguous. The DNA matches TRBJ2-5 better at its end, which makes the J call doubtful. The CDR3 extends over 11 amino acids. CDR1 and CDR2 from the germline V gene are ENHRY and SYGVKD. This chain's CDR3 is CAISKSETQYF. Written as DNA, the CDR3 is TGTGCCATCAGTAAGTCGGAGACCCAGTACTTC.

This clonotype was seen a few times. The chain is built from TRBV20-1 and TRBJ2-1, with TRBD2 identical over 8 bases. The junction had 7 bases not matched to a gene; V was cut back by 7 bases and J by 2 bases. This CDR3 is built from 14 residues. Per the germline V gene, CDR1 is DFQATT and CDR2 is SNEGSKA (reference sequence). DNA for the CDR3: TGCAGTGGGGTTGCTAGCGGGCCCTACAATGAGCAGTTCTTC. Translating gives CSGVASGPYNEQFF.

The CDR3 DNA reads TGTGCCACCAGTGAACTTAGGACAGCCTCCACAGATACGCAGTATTTT. This sequence encodes CATSELRTASTDTQYF. V is TRBV24-1 and J is TRBJ2-3; D is possibly TRBD1 (6 bases). Germline assignment: CDR1 KGHDR and CDR2 SFDVKD. The CDR3 extends over 16 amino acids. Trimming left V 4 bases short and J 2 bases short, with 15 bases between.

The V and J genes are TRBV25-1 and TRBJ2-2, with 8 bases fitting TRBD1. The length of the CDR3 is 17 residues. Germline CDR1 and CDR2: MGHDK and SYGVNS. The junction had 11 bases not matched to a gene; V was cut back by 3 bases and J by 5 bases. The CDR3 protein is CASSDLASGGETGELFF. The DNA of the CDR3 is TGTGCCAGCAGTGACCTCGCTTCAGGGGGCGAAACCGGGGAGCTGTTTTTT.

V usage is TRBV28 and J usage is TRBJ1-1; D perhaps matches TRBD1 (5 bases). The CDR3 sequence is 13 residues long. In germline, CDR1 is MDHEN, CDR2 SYDVKM. Trimming stripped 6 bases from V and 6 bases from J, with 14 bases between. The CDR3 DNA is TGTGCCAGCAGCCGCGGGACGCAGGCTGAAGCTTTCTTT. Its translation is CASSRGTQAEAFF.

This clonotype was observed a few times. This sequence joins TRBV5-6 and TRBJ2-4; no definite D call. Germline assignment: CDR1 SGHDT and CDR2 YYEEEE. Trimming removed 3 bases from V and 14 bases from J, with 15 bases in between. The CDR3 loop spans 12 amino acids. The CDR3 reads CASSSRKVDKYF. The CDR3 bases are TGTGCCAGCAGCTCTCGAAAAGTCGACAAGTACTTC.

The chain recombines TRBV6-6 with TRBJ2-4; 10 bases fit TRBD2. The better agreement between TRBJ2-7 and the DNA end casts doubt on the J call. The CDR3 has 17 residues. The germline V gene encodes CDR1 MNHNY and CDR2 SVGAGI (reference sequence). This CDR3 is CASGRGELRTSGYEQYF. CDR3 coding DNA: TGTGCCAGCGGGCGTGGAGAGCTTCGGACTAGCGGCTACGAGCAGTACTTC.

This clonotype was seen a few times. The chain recombines TRBV16 with TRBJ2-1; D not certain. This CDR3 is 14 amino acids long. The germline gives CDR1 KGHSY, CDR2 FQNENV. V gave up 4 bases and J gave up 8 bases, with 15 bases separating them. The CDR3 bases are TGTGCCAGCAGCCGAAACGCAGGTTACGATGAGCAGTTCTTC. It yields the protein CASSRNAGYDEQFF.

The chain links TRBV9 to TRBJ1-1; maybe TRBD1 (5 bases). CDR3 length equals 13 residues. Trimming cost V 4 bases and J 1 base, with 8 bases left between them. The V gene's germline CDR1 is SGDLS and CDR2 YYNGEE. The CDR3 loop reads CASSRQWNTEAFF. Here the CDR3 DNA reads TGTGCCAGCAGCAGACAGTGGAACACTGAAGCTTTCTTT.

V gene TRBV20-1 combines with J gene TRBJ1-2; possible D gene TRBD1, 6 bases. The CDR3 consists of 15 residues. Trimming took 6 bases from V and 2 from J, leaving 19 bases between them. The V gene's germline CDR1 is DFQATT and CDR2 SNEGSKA (reference sequence). CDR3 nucleotides: TGCAGTGCCCCTAGCCGGGGAGGGGGGAACTATGGCTACACCTTC. It is translated as CSAPSRGGGNYGYTF.

The chain joins TRBV6-5 to TRBJ1-3; D not resolved. V was pared by 7 bases and J by 1 base, with 14 bases between. Germline V gene data show CDR1 as MNHEY and CDR2 as SVGAGI. CDR3 length: 15 residues. The CDR3 reads CASTSRVGSGNTIYF. CDR3 coding DNA: TGTGCCAGCACTTCCCGTGTGGGATCTGGAAACACCATATATTTT.